These 7 T cell receptor beta chains came from one sample sequenced in a study of response to subunit inactivated influenza vaccine. MiXCR, run by TCRdb on the RT-PCR reads, gives a single entry per CDR3 protein. The data show under 800,000 distinct CDR3 sequences, approximately 14% seen once. The input for sequencing was PBMCs from blood, taken approximately 15 days before vaccination. These receptors were collected from a man aged 50 or older who received an inactivated influenza vaccine.

This clonotype was detected only a few times. The rearrangement joins TRBV9 to TRBJ1-5; 11 bases match TRBD1. The V gene end was trimmed by 3 bases and the J gene end by 4 bases; junction bases not matched to a gene: 3. CDR3 length: 15 residues. Per germline, CDR1 SGDLS and CDR2 YYNGEE. The CDR3 region is CASSDGTGGNQPQHF. The CDR3 DNA reads as TGTGCCAGCAGCGACGGGACAGGGGGAAATCAGCCCCAGCATTTT. The full variable domain, with the rest looked up from reference TRBV9 and TRBJ1-5, is DSGVTQTPKHLITATGQRVTLRCSPRSGDLSVYWYQQSLDQGLQFLIQYYNGEERAKGNILERFSAQQFPDLHSELNLSSLELGDSALYFCASSDGTGGNQPQHFGDGTRLSIL.

As for this clonotype: This may be a read error: a much more frequent sequence differs by one nucleotide. The CDR3 sequence: CAISEPGMNTEAFF. The CDR3 coding sequence is TGTGCCATCAGTGAGCCAGGAATGAACACTGAAGCTTTCTTT. The chain couples TRBV10-3 to TRBJ1-1; no clear D gene. CDR1 is ENHRY and CDR2 is SYGVKD in the germline V gene. Trimming shortened V by 2 bases and J by 0 bases, and 7 bases separated the two germline ends. This CDR3 comprises 14 residues.

This clonotype was counted a few times. The J gene is TRBJ1-6, the V gene TRBV5-4, with TRBD1 as a possible D gene (5 bases). There are 15 residues in the CDR3. Between the trimmed V and J ends, which lost 3 bases and 3 bases, there was a span of 10 bases. Looked up from germline, CDR1 is SGHNT and CDR2 is YYREEE (reference sequence). The CDR3 coding sequence is TGTGCCAGCAGCTGGGGGGGGGGCTATAATTCACCCCTCCACTTT. Its protein product is CASSWGGGYNSPLHF.

The chain joins TRBV15 to TRBJ2-1, with D possibly called TRBD1 or TRBD2 (7 bases each). Germline V CDR1 and CDR2: LNHNV, YYDKDF (reference sequence). The CDR3 runs 16 residues. Trimming took off 1 base at V and 2 bases at J, with 12 bases between the two ends. CDR3 residues: CATSRGGGGAYNEQFF. The CDR3 region has the DNA TGTGCCACCAGCAGAGGGGGAGGGGGCGCCTACAATGAGCAGTTCTTC. Drawing the rest from reference TRBV15 and TRBJ2-1, the complete variable domain is DAMVIQNPRYQVTQFGKPVTLSCSQTLNHNVMYWYQQKSSQAPKLLFHYYDKDFNNEADTPDNFQSRRPNTSFCFLDIRSPGLGDTAMYLCATSRGGGGAYNEQFFGPGTRLTVL.

This clonotype was counted a few times. This chain joins TRBV28 and TRBJ1-5; TRBD1 aligns across 7 bases. The V gene's germline CDR1 is MDHEN and CDR2 SYDVKM. J lost 6 bases, V lost 10 bases, and 6 bases had no gene match. The CDR3 contains 12 residues. The chain's CDR3 is CATSTGTQPQHF. Here the CDR3 DNA reads TGTGCCACCTCGACAGGGACTCAGCCCCAGCATTTT.

This chain uses TRBV3-1 with TRBJ2-2; 9 bases fit TRBD1. Germline values: CDR1 LGHDT, CDR2 YNNKEL (reference sequence). J gave up 4 bases and V 4 bases, and 7 bases lay outside the gene matches. This CDR3 is built from 16 residues. CDR3 region: CASSPGTGSRTGELFF. In DNA form, the CDR3 reads TGTGCCAGCAGCCCCGGGACAGGGTCACGCACCGGGGAGCTGTTTTTT.

A few counts support this clonotype. This chain links TRBV29-1 with TRBJ2-3, with D perhaps TRBD1 (6 bases). The CDR3 is 14 amino acids. In germline, CDR1 is SQVTM, CDR2 ANQGSEA. The V gene lost 4 bases and the J gene lost 0 bases, with 11 bases spanning the gap. The CDR3 nucleotides are TGCAGCGTTGTGGGGGACATAAGCACAGATACGCAGTATTTT. The encoded protein is CSVVGDISTDTQYF.